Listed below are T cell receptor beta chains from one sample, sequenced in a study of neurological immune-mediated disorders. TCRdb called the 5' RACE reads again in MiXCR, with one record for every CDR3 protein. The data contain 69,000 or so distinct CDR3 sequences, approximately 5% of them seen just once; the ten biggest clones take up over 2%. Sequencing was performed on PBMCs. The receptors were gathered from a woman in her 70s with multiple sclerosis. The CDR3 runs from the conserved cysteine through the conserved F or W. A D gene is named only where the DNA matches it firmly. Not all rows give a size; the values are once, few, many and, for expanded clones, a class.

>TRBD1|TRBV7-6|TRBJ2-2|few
TGTGCCAGCAGCACCCGGGACAGGGGGCGAAGAGCCGGGGAGCTGTTTTTT
CASSTRDRGRRAGELFF
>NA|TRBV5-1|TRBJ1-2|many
TGCGCCAGCAGCTTGGAGGGCCCTCACGGCTACACCTTC
CASSLEGPHGYTF
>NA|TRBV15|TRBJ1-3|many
TGTGCCGCGGCTGACTCACGCTCTGGAAACACCATATATTTT
CAAADSRSGNTIYF
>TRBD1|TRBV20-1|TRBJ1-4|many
TGCAGTGCTAGAGGGGACAGGGCCCGTTTCGAAAAACTGTTTTTT
CSARGDRARFEKLFF
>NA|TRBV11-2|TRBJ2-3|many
TGTGCCAGCAGCTTATTGGACCCGATTTTGACAGATACGCAGTATTTT
CASSLLDPILTDTQYF
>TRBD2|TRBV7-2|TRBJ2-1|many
TGTGCCAGCAGTATTAGCGGGCCATACAATGAGCAGTTCTTC
CASSISGPYNEQFF
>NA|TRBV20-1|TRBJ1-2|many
TGCAGTGCTCAAGGAGGGAGCAGGGGCTACACCTTC
CSAQGGSRGYTF
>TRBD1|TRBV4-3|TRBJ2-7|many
TGCGCCAGCAGCCAATCCAGGACAGGGGGCGGCGAGCAGTACTTC
CASSQSRTGGGEQYF
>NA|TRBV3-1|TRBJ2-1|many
TGTGCCAGCAGCCAAGATTTAGGACTTTCTAATGAGCAGTTCTTC
CASSQDLGLSNEQFF
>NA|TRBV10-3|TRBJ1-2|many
TGTGCCATCAGTTCGGACGGACCCTATGGCTACACCTTC
CAISSDGPYGYTF
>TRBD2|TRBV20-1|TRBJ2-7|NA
TGCAGTGCTAGAGTAGCGGGAAAGACAAACGAGCAGTACTTC
CSARVAGKTNEQYF
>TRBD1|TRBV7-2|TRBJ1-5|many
TGTGCCAGCAGCTCGGACAGGGTCAATCAGCCCCAGCATTTT
CASSSDRVNQPQHF
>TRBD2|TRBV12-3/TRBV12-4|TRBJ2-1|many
TGTGCCAGCAGTTCCCCCTCTAGCGGGTCCTACAATGAGCAGTTCTTC
CASSSPSSGSYNEQFF
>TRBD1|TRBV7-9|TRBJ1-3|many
TGTGCCAGCAGCCGTGGGACAGAGGCTGGAAACACCATATATTTT
CASSRGTEAGNTIYF
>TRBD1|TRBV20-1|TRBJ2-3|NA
TGCAGTGCGGGACAGGGGTCAGATACGCAGTATTTT
CSAGQGSDTQYF
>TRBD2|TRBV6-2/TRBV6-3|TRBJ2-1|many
TGTGCCAGCACCATCGGGACTAGCGGGAGTGATGAGCAGTTCTTC
CASTIGTSGSDEQFF
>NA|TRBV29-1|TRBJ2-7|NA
TGCAGCGTTGCGTCGGGAGAATACGAGCAGTACTTC
CSVASGEYEQYF
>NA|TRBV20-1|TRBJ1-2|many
TGCAGTGCTCTCAGATATAACTATGGCTACACCTTC
CSALRYNYGYTF
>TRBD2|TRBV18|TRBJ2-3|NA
TGTGCCAGCTCACGGACTAGCGGCAGCACAGATACGCAGTATTTT
CASSRTSGSTDTQYF
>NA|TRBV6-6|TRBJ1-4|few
TGTGCCAGCAGTTACTCTAATGAAAAACTGTTTTTT
CASSYSNEKLFF
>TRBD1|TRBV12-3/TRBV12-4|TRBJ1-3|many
TGTGCCAGCAGGGGGACAGGGGGCAGAAACACCATATATTTT
CASRGTGGRNTIYF
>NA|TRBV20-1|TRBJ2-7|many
TGCAGTGCTAGTCCCTCGAGGGGGGCCTACGAGCAGTACTTC
CSASPSRGAYEQYF
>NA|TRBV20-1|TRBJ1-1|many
TGCAGTGCTACCCCCCCAGGGAAGAGTGAAGCTTTCTTT
CSATPPGKSEAFF
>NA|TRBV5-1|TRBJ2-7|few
TGCGCCAGCAGCTTGGAACACCCCTCATACGAGCAGTACTTC
CASSLEHPSYEQYF
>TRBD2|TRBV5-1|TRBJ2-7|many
TGCGCCAGCAGCTTGGCGTCTAGCGGGGTAGGGGAGCAGTACTTC
CASSLASSGVGEQYF
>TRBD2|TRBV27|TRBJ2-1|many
TGTGCCAGCAGGAACGGACTAGCCTATGAGCAGTTCTTC
CASRNGLAYEQFF
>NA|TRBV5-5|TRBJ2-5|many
TGTGCCAGCAGCTTGGCAGGGGGAGGTGGGGAGACCCAGTACTTC
CASSLAGGGGETQYF
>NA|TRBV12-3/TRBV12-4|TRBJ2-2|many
TGTGCCAGCAGGACGGACGGCGCGAACACCGGGGAGCTGTTTTTT
CASRTDGANTGELFF
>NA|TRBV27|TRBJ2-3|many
TGTGCCAGCAGTTTATCACAGCGAGTCACAGATACGCAGTATTTT
CASSLSQRVTDTQYF
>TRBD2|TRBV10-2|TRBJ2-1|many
TGCGCCAGCAGTGACACTAGCGGGAGCAATGAGCAGTTCTTC
CASSDTSGSNEQFF
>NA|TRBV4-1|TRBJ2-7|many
TGCGCCAGCAGCCCAGGTCGGGGTAGCGGCAACTACGAGCAGTACTTC
CASSPGRGSGNYEQYF
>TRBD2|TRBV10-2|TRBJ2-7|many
TGCGCCAGCAGAACAAATACTCGACTAGCGGGAGACGAGCAGTACTTC
CASRTNTRLAGDEQYF
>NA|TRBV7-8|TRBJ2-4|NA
TGTGCCAGCAGCTCGACAGTGCGTTTAGCCAAAAAAATTCAGTACTTC
CASSSTVRLAKKIQYF
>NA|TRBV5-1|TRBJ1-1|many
TGCGCCAGCAGCTTAAATGACGGGGGGAACACTGAAGCTTTCTTT
CASSLNDGGNTEAFF
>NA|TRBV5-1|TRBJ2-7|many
TGCGCCAGCAGCTTGACCATCCACGAGCAGTACTTC
CASSLTIHEQYF
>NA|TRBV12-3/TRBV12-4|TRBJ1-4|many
TGTGCCAGCAGTTTCGGGGGGGCAACTAATGAAAAACTGTTTTTT
CASSFGGATNEKLFF
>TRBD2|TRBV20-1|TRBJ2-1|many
TGCAGTGCTACCGGGACTAGCCTTTCCACTGAGCAGTTCTTC
CSATGTSLSTEQFF
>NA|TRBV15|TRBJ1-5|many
TGTGCCACCAGCAGAGAGCCAGGGAACAATCAGCCCCAGCATTTT
CATSREPGNNQPQHF
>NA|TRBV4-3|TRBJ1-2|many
TGCGCCAGCAGCCAAGATTTTACGGGGGATTTGGGGAACTATGGCTACACCTTC
CASSQDFTGDLGNYGYTF
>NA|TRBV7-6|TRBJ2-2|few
TGTGCCAGCAGGAGCGTAGCGACCTACACCGGGGAGCTGTTTTTT
CASRSVATYTGELFF
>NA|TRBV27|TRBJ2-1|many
TGTGCCAGCAGTTTATCGTTCGGGGTCAGCTCCTACAATGAGCAGTTCTTC
CASSLSFGVSSYNEQFF
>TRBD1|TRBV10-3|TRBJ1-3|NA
TGTGCCATCAGGGGGGACAGCTCTGGAAACACCATATATTTT
CAIRGDSSGNTIYF
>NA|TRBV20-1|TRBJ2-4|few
TGCAGTGCTAGAGATCAGCCAGCGGGCCTTTTAAACATTCAGTACTTC
CSARDQPAGLLNIQYF